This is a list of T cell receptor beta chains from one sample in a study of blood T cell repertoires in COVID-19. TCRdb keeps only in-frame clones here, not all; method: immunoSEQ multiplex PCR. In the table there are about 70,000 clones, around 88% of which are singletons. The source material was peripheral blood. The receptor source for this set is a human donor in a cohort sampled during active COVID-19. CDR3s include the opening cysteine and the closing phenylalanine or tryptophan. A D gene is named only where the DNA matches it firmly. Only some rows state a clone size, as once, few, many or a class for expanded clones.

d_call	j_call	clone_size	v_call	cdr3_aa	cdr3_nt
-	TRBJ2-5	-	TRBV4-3	CASSQDRRGRQETQYF	TGCGCCAGCAGCCAAGATAGGCGGGGGCGCCAAGAGACCCAGTACTTC
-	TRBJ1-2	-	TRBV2	CAGRGADGYTF	TGTGCCGGGAGGGGGGCTGATGGCTACACCTTC
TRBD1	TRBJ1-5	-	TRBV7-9	CASSPGTGGFNQPQHF	TGTGCCAGCAGCCCTGGGACAGGGGGCTTCAATCAGCCCCAGCATTTT
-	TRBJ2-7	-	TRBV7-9	CASTSPLDNEQYF	TGTGCCAGCACAAGTCCTCTTGACAACGAGCAGTACTTC
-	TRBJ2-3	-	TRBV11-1	CASSLDRVTDTQYF	TGTGCCAGCAGCTTAGATCGCGTCACAGATACGCAGTATTTT
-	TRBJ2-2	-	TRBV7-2	CASSVSGGRGTGELFF	TGTGCCAGCAGCGTGTCGGGGGGCCGGGGCACCGGGGAGCTGTTTTTT
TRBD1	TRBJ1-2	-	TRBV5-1	CASSLASGTGGGYTF	TGCGCCAGCAGCTTGGCCTCCGGGACAGGGGGAGGCTACACCTTC
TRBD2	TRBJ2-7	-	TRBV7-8	CASSLRTRDYEQYF	TGTGCCAGCAGCTTACGGACTAGAGACTACGAGCAGTACTTC
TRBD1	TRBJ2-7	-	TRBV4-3	CASSQGGTVMGEQYF	TGCGCCAGCAGCCAAGGAGGGACAGTTATGGGCGAGCAGTACTTC
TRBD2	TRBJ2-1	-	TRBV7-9	CASSSVVGGASYNEQFF	TGTGCCAGCAGCAGCGTGGTCGGGGGGGCATCCTACAATGAGCAGTTCTTC
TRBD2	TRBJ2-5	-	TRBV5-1	CASSLVGTSSQETQYF	TGCGCCAGCAGCTTGGTAGGGACTAGCAGTCAAGAGACCCAGTACTTC
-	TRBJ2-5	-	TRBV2	CASSDGVGETQYF	TGTGCCAGCAGTGACGGGGTCGGAGAGACCCAGTACTTC
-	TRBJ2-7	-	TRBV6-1	CASSDRARGLEQYF	TGTGCCAGCAGTGATCGGGCCAGGGGCTTGGAGCAGTACTTC
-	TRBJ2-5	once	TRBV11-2	CASSFRGFLQETQYF	TGTGCCAGCAGCTTCCGGGGGTTCCTCCAAGAGACCCAGTACTTC
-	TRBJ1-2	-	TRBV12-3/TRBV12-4	CASSLPGARGYTF	TGTGCCAGCAGTTTACCAGGGGCGCGCGGCTACACCTTC
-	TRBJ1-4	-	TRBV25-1	CASSEWGVTNEKLFF	TGTGCCAGCAGTGAATGGGGGGTAACTAATGAAAAACTGTTTTTT
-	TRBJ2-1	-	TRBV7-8	CASSPQTLNEQFF	TGTGCCAGCAGCCCCCAAACACTAAATGAGCAGTTCTTC
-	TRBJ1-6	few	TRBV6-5	CASSSGGLQNSPLHF	TGTGCCAGCAGTTCCGGGGGGCTCCAAAATTCACCCCTCCACTTT
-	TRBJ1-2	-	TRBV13	CASSPAGYGYTF	TGTGCCAGCAGCCCCGCGGGCTATGGCTACACCTTC
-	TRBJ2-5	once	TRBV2	CASNAQGSRQETQYF	TGTGCCAGCAACGCACAGGGAAGTCGGCAAGAGACCCAGTACTTC
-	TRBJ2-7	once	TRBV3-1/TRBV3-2	CASSQDSGLPEQYF	TGTGCCAGCAGCCAAGATTCCGGTCTTCCCGAGCAGTACTTC
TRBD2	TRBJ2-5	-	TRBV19	CASSGERGKWETQYF	TGTGCCAGTAGTGGGGAGCGGGGGAAATGGGAGACCCAGTACTTC